The clone carrying this T cell receptor beta chain was seen just once. The data were obtained in a study of CD8+ T cells in alopecia areata. Trimming stripped 7 bases from V and 4 bases from J, with 11 bases between. Germline assignment: CDR1 SNHLY and CDR2 FYNNEI. The CDR3 sequence is 12 residues long. It was cDNA, reverse transcribed from extracted RNA, that served as the sequencing template. Profiled with immunoSEQ multiplex PCR; TCRdb holds only in-frame clones, not every one. The sample lists some 120,000 clones, 58% occurring once. The receptor was derived from a human donor with alopecia areata. Sequencing was performed on CD4+ T cells sorted from blood, taken at week 0. The genes are TRBV2 and TRBJ2-7; tentative D call: TRBD2 (6 bases). The CDR3 DNA is TGTGCCAGCATAGCGGAGGGTTACGAGCAGTACTTC. Protein product: CASIAEGYEQYF. Complete variable domain (other parts from reference TRBV2 and TRBJ2-7): EPEVTQTPSHQVTQMGQEVILRCVPISNHLYFYWYRQILGQKVEFLVSFYNNEISEKSEIFDDQFSVERPDGSNFTLKIRSTKLEDSAMYFCASIAEGYEQYFGPGTRLTVT.